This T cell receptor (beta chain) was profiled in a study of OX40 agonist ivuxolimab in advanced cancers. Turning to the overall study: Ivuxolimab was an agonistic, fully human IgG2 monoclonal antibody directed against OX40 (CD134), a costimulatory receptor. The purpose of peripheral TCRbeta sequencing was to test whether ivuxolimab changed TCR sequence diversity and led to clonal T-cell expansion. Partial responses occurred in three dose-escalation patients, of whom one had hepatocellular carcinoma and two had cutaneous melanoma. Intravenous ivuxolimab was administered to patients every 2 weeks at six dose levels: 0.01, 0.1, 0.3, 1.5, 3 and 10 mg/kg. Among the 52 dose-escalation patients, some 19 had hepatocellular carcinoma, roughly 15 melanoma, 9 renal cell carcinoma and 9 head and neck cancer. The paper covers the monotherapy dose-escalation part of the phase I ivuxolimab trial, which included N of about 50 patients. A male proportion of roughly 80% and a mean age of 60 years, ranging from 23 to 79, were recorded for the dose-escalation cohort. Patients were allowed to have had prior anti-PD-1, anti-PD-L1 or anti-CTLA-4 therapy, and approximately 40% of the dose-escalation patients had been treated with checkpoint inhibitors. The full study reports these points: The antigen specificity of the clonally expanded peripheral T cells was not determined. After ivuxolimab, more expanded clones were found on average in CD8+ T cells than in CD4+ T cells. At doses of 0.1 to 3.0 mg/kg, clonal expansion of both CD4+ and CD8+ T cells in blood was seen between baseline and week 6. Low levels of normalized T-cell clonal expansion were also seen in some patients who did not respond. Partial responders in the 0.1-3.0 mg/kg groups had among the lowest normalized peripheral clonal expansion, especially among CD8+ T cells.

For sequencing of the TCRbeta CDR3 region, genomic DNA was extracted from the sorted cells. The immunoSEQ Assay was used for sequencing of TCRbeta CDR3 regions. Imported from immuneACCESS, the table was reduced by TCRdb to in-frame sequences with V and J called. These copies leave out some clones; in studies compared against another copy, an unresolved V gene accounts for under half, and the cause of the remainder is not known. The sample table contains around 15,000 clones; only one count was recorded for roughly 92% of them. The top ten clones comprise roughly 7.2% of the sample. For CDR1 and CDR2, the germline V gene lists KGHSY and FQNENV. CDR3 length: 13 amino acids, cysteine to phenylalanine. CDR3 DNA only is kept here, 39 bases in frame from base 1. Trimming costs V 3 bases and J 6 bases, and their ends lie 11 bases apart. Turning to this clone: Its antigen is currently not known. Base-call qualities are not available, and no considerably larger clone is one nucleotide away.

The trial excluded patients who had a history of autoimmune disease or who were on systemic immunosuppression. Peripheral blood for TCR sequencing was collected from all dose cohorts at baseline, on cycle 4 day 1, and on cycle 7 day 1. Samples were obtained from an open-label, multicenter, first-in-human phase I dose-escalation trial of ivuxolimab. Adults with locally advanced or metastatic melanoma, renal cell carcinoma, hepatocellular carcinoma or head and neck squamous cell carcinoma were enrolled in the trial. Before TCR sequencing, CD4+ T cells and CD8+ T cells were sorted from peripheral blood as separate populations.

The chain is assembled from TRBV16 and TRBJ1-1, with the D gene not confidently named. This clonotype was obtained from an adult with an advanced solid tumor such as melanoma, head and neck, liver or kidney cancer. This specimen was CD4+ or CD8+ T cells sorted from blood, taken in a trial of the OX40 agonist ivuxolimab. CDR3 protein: CASSQGVGAEAFF. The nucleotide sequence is TGTGCCAGCAGCCAGGGAGTTGGTGCTGAAGCTTTCTTT. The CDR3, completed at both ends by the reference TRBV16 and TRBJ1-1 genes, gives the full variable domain GEEVAQTPKHLVRGEGQKAKLYCAPIKGHSYVFWYQQVLKNEFKFLISFQNENVFDETGMPKERFSAKCLPNSPCSLEIQATKLEDSAVYFCASSQGVGAEAFFGQGTRLTVV.